These 26 T cell receptor beta chains came from one sample sequenced in a study of regulatory T cells in long-lasting Graves disease. The time point here: persistent/refractory GD, antithyroid drugs over 5 years with positive TRAb. RNA from PBMCs was the source of the TCR library. Relying on iRepertoire HTBI primers and Arm-PCR of CDR3 regions, the team built TCR beta libraries. TCRdb re-derived calls from the multiplex PCR reads in MiXCR, one entry per CDR3 protein. The sample carries 400,000 to 500,000 distinct CDR3 sequences, under 25% recorded once. Sample: peripheral blood mononuclear cells (PBMCs), taken when the disease was refractory, from a patient treated with antithyroid drugs. The receptors were gathered from a female donor with Graves disease.

This clonotype has just a few counts. The chain carries TRBV4-1 and TRBJ2-7; D is unclear. This CDR3 has 13 amino acids. With 0 bases removed from V and 6 bases from J, the gap between germline ends came to 9 bases. The germline V gene has CDR1 MGHRA and CDR2 YSYEKL. CDR3 loop: CASSQDGWTEQYF. The CDR3 bases are TGCGCCAGCAGCCAAGACGGGTGGACCGAGCAGTACTTC.

This clonotype appeared many times. V gene TRBV28 combines with J gene TRBJ2-2, with D unclear. From germline, CDR1 is MDHEN and CDR2 SYDVKM. The CDR3 has 14 residues. Trimming removed 4 bases at V and 5 bases at J, with 11 bases between. CDR3 amino acids: CASSSGVRTGELFF. The CDR3 nucleotides are TGTGCCAGCAGTTCTGGGGTACGAACCGGGGAGCTGTTTTTT.

This rearrangement joins TRBV15 to TRBJ2-1; perhaps TRBD2 as D (7 bases). The V end was cut by 5 bases, the J end by 9 bases, with 17 bases between. Germline values: CDR1 LNHNV, CDR2 YYDKDF (reference sequence). The CDR3 sequence is 14 residues long. CDR3 loop: CATSARPGGREQFF. The CDR3 DNA sequence: TGTGCCACCAGCGCTCGTCCCGGGGGGCGTGAGCAGTTCTTC.

There are a few counts of this clonotype. The chain recombines TRBV10-1 with TRBJ2-1; 13 bases map to TRBD2. The ends lost 3 bases at V and 6 bases at J; junction bases unmatched: 14. The CDR3 contains 19 residues. From germline, CDR1 is WNHNN and CDR2 SYGVQD (reference sequence). The CDR3 protein is CASSERPGLAGVRSNEQFF. DNA of the CDR3: TGCGCCAGCAGTGAACGCCCCGGACTAGCGGGAGTCCGGTCCAATGAGCAGTTCTTC.

There are a few counts of this clonotype. The chain combines TRBV28 with TRBJ1-4, with D tentatively TRBD1 (5 bases). CDR3 length: 13 amino acids. Germline CDR1 MDHEN, CDR2 SYDVKM. V dropped 6 bases and J dropped 3 bases, with 8 bases sitting between them. CDR3 residues: CASSPGPNEKLFF. In nucleotides, the CDR3 is TGTGCCAGCAGCCCAGGGCCTAATGAAAAACTGTTTTTT. The whole variable domain, remainder taken from reference TRBV28 and TRBJ1-4, is DVKVTQSSRYLVKRTGEKVFLECVQDMDHENMFWYRQDPGLGLRLIYFSYDVKMKEKGDIPEGYSVSREKKERFSLILESASTNQTSMYLCASSPGPNEKLFFGSGTQLSVL.

The sample holds a few counts of this clonotype. The chain has TRBV6-1 and TRBJ2-6, with D unresolved. V was shortened by 6 bases and J by 0 bases, with 12 bases between the two germline ends. Looked up from germline, CDR1 is MNHNS and CDR2 is SASEGT. The CDR3 runs to 16 residues. The DNA of the CDR3 is TGTGCCAGCAGCCCCGGGCCCCGCTCTGGGGCCAACGTCCTGACTTTC. Amino acids: CASSPGPRSGANVLTF.

This chain connects TRBV6-1 to TRBJ1-5; tentative D call: TRBD1 (5 bases). CDR1 and CDR2 from the germline V gene are MNHNS and SASEGT. CDR3 length: 14 residues. Deletions cut 8 bases from V and 0 bases from J, with 11 bases between. CDR3 in amino acids: CASRDGDSNQPQHF. The CDR3, as DNA: TGTGCCAGCCGGGACGGTGATAGCAATCAGCCCCAGCATTTT.

Many counts were recorded for this clonotype. This chain links TRBV29-1 with TRBJ2-7, with D perhaps TRBD2 (5 bases). The V gene lost 0 bases and the J gene lost 6 bases, with 12 bases spanning the gap. The CDR3 totals 13 residues. CDR1 is SQVTM and CDR2 is ANQGSEA in the germline V gene. The CDR3 bases are TGCAGCGTTGAAGAATCGCTAGCTAGCGAGCAGTACTTC. Translation: CSVEESLASEQYF.

The sample holds many counts of this clonotype. The V call is TRBV2, the J call TRBJ2-7; D is undetermined. CDR3 size: 13 residues. V gave up 1 base and J gave up 3 bases, with 7 bases separating them. Germline CDR1 SNHLY, CDR2 FYNNEI. Here the CDR3 DNA reads TGTGCCAGCAGTGAAGAACAGATCTACGAGCAGTACTTC. It codes for CASSEEQIYEQYF.

V gene TRBV5-1 combines with J gene TRBJ1-4; TRBD1 matches at 7 bases. Per germline, CDR1 SGHRS and CDR2 YFSETQ. This CDR3 is 15 amino acids long. Trimming cost V 5 bases and J 0 bases; bases outside gene matches: 4. The CDR3 reads CASSIDRATNEKLFF. CDR3 coding DNA: TGCGCCAGCAGTATCGACAGGGCAACTAATGAAAAACTGTTTTTT.

This clonotype was recorded a few times. The chain recombines TRBV2 with TRBJ2-1; a possible D gene is TRBD2 (6 bases). The V and J ends lost 4 bases and 9 bases respectively, with 13 bases between them. In germline, CDR1 is SNHLY, CDR2 FYNNEI. CDR3 size: 13 residues. The CDR3 DNA reads TGTGCCAGCAGTGCGGTCCTGGGGGGTGAGCAGTTCTTC. Protein product: CASSAVLGGEQFF.

Only a few counts were recorded for this clonotype. The J gene is TRBJ2-1, the V gene TRBV28, with 7 bases fitting TRBD2. Germline assignment: CDR1 MDHEN and CDR2 SYDVKM. There are 14 residues in the CDR3. With 6 bases clipped from V and 5 bases from J, the junction kept 7 bases outside the gene matches. The chain's CDR3 is CASRVGGFHNEQFF. As DNA, the CDR3 is TGTGCCAGCAGGGTGGGGGGGTTTCACAATGAGCAGTTCTTC.

The chain is built from TRBV27 and TRBJ2-5; 7 nucleotides match TRBD1. CDR1 and CDR2 (germline): MNHEY, SMNVEV (reference sequence). The CDR3 sequence is 13 residues long. The junction had 6 bases not matched to a gene; V was cut back by 6 bases and J by 5 bases. CDR3 sequence: CASRTTGYETQYF. The DNA of the CDR3 is TGTGCCAGCAGAACGACAGGGTACGAGACCCAGTACTTC.

The chain is built from TRBV5-5 and TRBJ2-7; unclear D gene. This CDR3 has 14 residues. Looked up from germline, CDR1 is SGHKS and CDR2 is YYEKEE (reference sequence). Trimming left V 2 bases short and J 2 bases short, with 11 bases between. The CDR3 nucleotides read TGTGCCAGCAGCTTCTTTAGTTTGACCTACGAGCAGTACTTC. Encoded protein: CASSFFSLTYEQYF.

This clonotype was observed many times. This chain links TRBV2 with TRBJ2-7; D possibly corresponds to TRBD1 (6 bases). Per the germline V gene, CDR1 is SNHLY and CDR2 is FYNNEI. The length of the CDR3 is 13 residues. The V end lost 6 bases, the J end lost 0 bases, and 9 bases lay between the germline ends. The CDR3 DNA reads TGTGCCAGCAGAGAGACAGGCTCCTACGAGCAGTACTTC. This translates into CASRETGSYEQYF.

Note on this clonotype: The junction shows a germline mismatch at one end, possibly a read error. This chain connects TRBV7-9 to TRBJ2-5; possibly TRBD1 for D (6 bases). The CDR3 runs 15 residues. Looked up from germline, CDR1 is SEHNR and CDR2 is FQNEAQ (reference sequence). The CDR3 protein is CTSSLAGAYQETQYF. CDR3 in DNA: TGTACCAGCAGCTTGGCAGGGGCATACCAAGAGACCCAGTACTTC.

This clonotype was recorded a few times. The chain uses TRBV20-1 and TRBJ2-3, with unresolved D. Germline assignment: CDR1 DFQATT and CDR2 SNEGSKA (reference sequence). The CDR3 is 15 amino acids. V dropped 1 base and J dropped 1 base, with 12 bases sitting between them. The CDR3 loop is CSARVITAGTDTQYF. CDR3 nucleotides: TGCAGTGCTAGAGTGATAACGGCAGGCACAGATACGCAGTATTTT.

In regard to this clonotype: A much larger clone lies a single base off, so this may be a read error. This chain links TRBV6-1 with TRBJ1-2; tentative D call: TRBD1 (6 bases). CDR1 MNHNS and CDR2 SASEGT come from the germline V gene. The CDR3 has 14 residues. The chain's CDR3 is CAGRKQGRDYGYTF. For the CDR3, the DNA is TGTGCCGGCAGAAAACAGGGAAGGGACTATGGCTACACCTTC.

This clonotype was recorded many times. The chain links TRBV27 to TRBJ2-7; D is unclear. CDR1 and CDR2 (germline): MNHEY, SMNVEV (reference sequence). Deletions cut 3 bases from V and 2 bases from J, with 11 bases between. The CDR3 totals 14 residues. The chain's CDR3 is CASSFSSPTYEQYF. CDR3 coding DNA: TGTGCCAGCAGTTTTTCGTCTCCTACCTACGAGCAGTACTTC.

The rearrangement uses TRBV2 and TRBJ2-2; D is unresolved. The CDR3 length is 13 residues. Germline V CDR1 and CDR2: SNHLY, FYNNEI. Trimming stripped 6 bases from V and 4 bases from J, with 9 bases between. CDR3 sequence reads: CASRGLGTGELFF. The CDR3 nucleotides read TGTGCCAGCAGGGGTCTGGGCACCGGGGAGCTGTTTTTT.

This clonotype was picked up many times. The chain employs TRBV2 and TRBJ1-1; tentatively, D is TRBD1 (5 bases). Trimming removed 3 bases from V and 1 base from J, with 9 bases in between. The CDR3 consists of 14 residues. Germline CDR1 reads SNHLY; CDR2 reads FYNNEI. The CDR3 protein is CASSDDRGNTEAFF. The DNA for the CDR3 is TGTGCCAGCAGTGATGACAGAGGGAACACTGAAGCTTTCTTT.

The chain employs TRBV30 and TRBJ2-5; D might be TRBD2 (5 bases). The J call may be faulty, since TRBJ2-1 better matches the DNA end. The CDR3 has 14 amino acids. The V gene's germline CDR1 is GTSNPN and CDR2 SVGIG (reference sequence). The CDR3 loop reads CAWSGTSTSNEQFF. In nucleotides, the CDR3 is TGTGCCTGGAGTGGGACTTCCACCTCCAATGAGCAGTTCTTC.

This chain connects TRBV28 to TRBJ2-3; 8 bases are a match to TRBD1. The germline V gene has CDR1 MDHEN and CDR2 SYDVKM. Losses at the gene ends were 6 bases for V and 4 bases for J; bases not matched to a gene: 9. The length of the CDR3 is 15 residues. CDR3 region: CASSQDRVDADTQYF. DNA of the CDR3: TGTGCCAGCAGCCAGGACAGGGTGGACGCAGATACGCAGTATTTT.

This clonotype occurred many times. The genes are TRBV29-1 and TRBJ2-7; D may be TRBD1 (5 bases). Trimming left V 5 bases short and J 2 bases short, with 16 bases between. Germline CDR1 is SQVTM and CDR2 is ANQGSEA. CDR3 length: 14 amino acids. CDR3 nucleotide sequence: TGCAGCGTTTACAGAACAGGACCCCCCTACGAGCAGTACTTC. Translated, it gives CSVYRTGPPYEQYF.

This clonotype has a count of ten or more. CDR3 sequence reads: CASTGDLNTEAFF. CDR3 sequence (DNA): TGTGCCAGCACCGGAGACCTGAACACTGAAGCTTTCTTT. The genes are TRBV28 and TRBJ1-1; D is unclear. Germline CDR1 reads MDHEN; CDR2 reads SYDVKM. The length of the CDR3 is 13 residues. V gave up 7 bases and J gave up 0 bases, with 9 bases separating them.

The chain uses TRBV12-5 and TRBJ2-2; 10 nucleotides align to TRBD2. CDR1 and CDR2 from the germline V gene are LGHNT and FRNRAP. The trim removed 3 bases at V and 6 bases at J, leaving 7 bases unmatched. This CDR3 comprises 16 residues. The CDR3 DNA reads TGTGCTAGTGGTTTCCTAGCGGGAGAGGTTCCCGGGGAGCTGTTTTTT. Its protein is CASGFLAGEVPGELFF.